This is a list of T cell receptor beta chains from one sample in a study of T cell responses to AZD1222 COVID-19 vaccine. Using immunoSEQ multiplex PCR, the repertoire was profiled, and TCRdb retains in-frame clones only, with some absent. In the table there are 80,000 to 90,000 clones, about 92% of which are singletons. The material sequenced was peripheral blood, taken on day 0 of AZD1222 vaccination. These receptors all stem from an adult in good health. Both conserved end residues are part of each CDR3. The D gene is left open where the match is weak. For some rows the clone size is stated as once, few or many, or as a class when expanded; others skip it.

>TRBD1|TRBV5-1|15|TRBJ2-5|-
CASKLTGDAGETQYF
TGCGCCAGCAAATTGACAGGGGATGCGGGAGAGACCCAGTACTTC
>-|TRBV19|15|TRBJ1-1|-
CASHRWDTPNTEAFF
TGTGCCAGCCATCGATGGGACACTCCGAACACTGAAGCTTTCTTT
>-|TRBV25-1|13|TRBJ1-1|-
CASSELVNTEAFF
TGTGCCAGCAGTGAATTGGTGAACACTGAAGCTTTCTTT
>TRBD2|TRBV19|16|TRBJ2-7|-
CASSIDGSGSSYEQYF
TGTGCCAGTAGTATAGATGGTAGCGGGAGCTCCTACGAGCAGTACTTC
>TRBD2|TRBV11-2|17|TRBJ2-3|-
CASSLRASGRRGDTQYF
TGTGCCAGCAGCTTAAGGGCTAGCGGGAGGCGGGGAGATACGCAGTATTTT
>TRBD2|TRBV7-9|15|TRBJ2-5|-
CASSPWREVRETQYF
TGTGCCAGCAGCCCTTGGCGGGAGGTACGGGAGACCCAGTACTTC
>TRBD1|TRBV6-5|14|TRBJ1-4|-
CASRPTGGGEKLFF
TGTGCCAGCAGGCCGACAGGGGGCGGTGAAAAACTGTTTTTT
>-|TRBV4-2|18|TRBJ2-7|-
CASSQEPQGDSLIYEQYF
TGTGCCAGCAGCCAAGAGCCTCAGGGGGACTCCCTAATCTACGAGCAGTACTTC
>-|TRBV19|11|TRBJ2-1|-
CASRLYREQFF
TGTGCCAGTAGACTCTACAGGGAGCAGTTCTTC
>-|TRBV7-3|14|TRBJ2-7|-
CASSSTTGTYEQYF
TGTGCCAGCAGCTCCACGACAGGGACTTACGAGCAGTACTTC
>-|TRBV11-2|15|TRBJ2-7|once
CASSLERQGGYEQYF
TGTGCCAGCAGCTTAGAGCGGCAGGGGGGTTACGAGCAGTACTTC
>-|TRBV28|14|TRBJ1-2|-
CASSRARFDYGYTF
TGTGCCAGCAGTCGGGCCCGATTTGACTATGGCTACACCTTC
>-|TRBV20-1|12|TRBJ2-3|-
CSASLGSDTQYF
TGCAGTGCTAGTTTAGGTTCAGATACGCAGTATTTT
>-|TRBV19|16|TRBJ2-2|-
CASSPRGRENTGELFF
TGTGCCAGTAGTCCCCGAGGGCGGGAGAACACCGGGGAGCTGTTTTTT